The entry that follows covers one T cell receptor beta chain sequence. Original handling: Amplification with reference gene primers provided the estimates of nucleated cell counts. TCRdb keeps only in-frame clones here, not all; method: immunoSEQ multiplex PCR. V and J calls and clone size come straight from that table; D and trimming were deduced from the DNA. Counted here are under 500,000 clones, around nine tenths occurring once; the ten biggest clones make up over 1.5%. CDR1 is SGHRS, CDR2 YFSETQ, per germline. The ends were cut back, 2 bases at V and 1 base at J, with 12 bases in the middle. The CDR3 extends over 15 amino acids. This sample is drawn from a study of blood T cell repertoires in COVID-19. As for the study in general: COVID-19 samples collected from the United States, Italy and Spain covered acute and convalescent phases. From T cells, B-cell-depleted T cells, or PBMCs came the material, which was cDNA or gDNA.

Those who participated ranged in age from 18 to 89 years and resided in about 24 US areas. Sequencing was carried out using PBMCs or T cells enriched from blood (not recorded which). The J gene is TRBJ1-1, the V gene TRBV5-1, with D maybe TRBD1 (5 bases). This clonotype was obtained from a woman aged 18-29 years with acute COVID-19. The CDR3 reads CASSFNDRSNTEAFF. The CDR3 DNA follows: TGCGCCAGCAGCTTCAACGACAGATCGAACACTGAAGCTTTCTTT. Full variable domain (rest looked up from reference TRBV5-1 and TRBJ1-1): KAGVTQTPRYLIKTRGQQVTLSCSPISGHRSVSWYQQTPGQGLQFLFEYFSETQRNKGNFPGRFSGRQFSNSRSEMNVSTLELGDSALYLCASSFNDRSNTEAFFGQGTRLTVV.